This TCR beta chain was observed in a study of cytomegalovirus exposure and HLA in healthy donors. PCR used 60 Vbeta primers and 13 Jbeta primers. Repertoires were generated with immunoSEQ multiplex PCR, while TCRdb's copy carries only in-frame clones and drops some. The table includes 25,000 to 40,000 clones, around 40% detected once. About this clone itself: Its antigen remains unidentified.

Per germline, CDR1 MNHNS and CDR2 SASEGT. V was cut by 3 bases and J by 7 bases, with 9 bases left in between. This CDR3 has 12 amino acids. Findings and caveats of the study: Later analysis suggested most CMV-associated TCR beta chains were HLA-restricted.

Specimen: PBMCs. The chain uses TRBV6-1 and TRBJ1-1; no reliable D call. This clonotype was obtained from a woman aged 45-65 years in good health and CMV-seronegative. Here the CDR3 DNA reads TGTGCCAGCAGTGATCTAGGTTTTGAAGCTTTCTTT. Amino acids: CASSDLGFEAFF.